Shown below are 7 T cell receptor beta chains from a single sample sequenced in a study of T cell responses to AZD1222 COVID-19 vaccine. Profiling relied on immunoSEQ multiplex PCR, and the TCRdb table lists in-frame clones only, not all of them. The repertoire includes roughly 120,000 clones, roughly nine tenths of them detected once, and around 1.5% sits in the top ten. This material consisted of peripheral blood, taken 28 days after the second AZD1222 dose. The receptors were gathered from an adult who received the AZD1222 COVID-19 vaccine.

The CDR3 DNA reads TGTGCCAGCAGTAGACACCACCAAGAGACCCAGTACTTC. This codes for CASSRHHQETQYF. The chain links TRBV6-5 to TRBJ2-5; D ambiguous. V shed 5 bases and J shed 0 bases, with 7 bases lying between them. CDR3 size: 13 residues. Germline assignment: CDR1 MNHEY and CDR2 SVGAGI.

This clone has just one count. This rearrangement joins TRBV5-4 to TRBJ2-2; D call uncertain. The CDR3 loop spans 12 amino acids. V was pared by 2 bases and J by 5 bases, with 4 bases between. Germline CDR1 reads SGHNT; CDR2 reads YYREEE (reference sequence). The CDR3 sequence: CASSFGTGELFF. The CDR3 nucleotides read TGTGCCAGCAGCTTCGGAACCGGGGAGCTGTTTTTT.

The chain uses TRBV2 and TRBJ1-1; D is unresolved. The ends were cut back, 6 bases at V and 6 bases at J, with 17 bases in the middle. The CDR3 is made up of 14 amino acids. The germline V gene encodes CDR1 SNHLY and CDR2 FYNNEI. CDR3 residues: CASSLPWVNAEAFF. CDR3 coding DNA: TGTGCCAGCAGCCTCCCATGGGTCAACGCTGAAGCTTTCTTT.

V is TRBV27 and J is TRBJ1-4; tentative D call: TRBD1 (5 bases). The CDR3 extends over 15 amino acids. Germline V gene lookup returns CDR1 MNHEY and CDR2 SMNVEV (reference sequence). Trimming removed 1 base from V and 7 bases from J, with 13 bases in between. The CDR3 protein is CASSLWGVRGEKLFF. The CDR3 DNA sequence: TGTGCCAGCAGTTTATGGGGGGTTAGAGGTGAAAAACTGTTTTTT.

The rearrangement uses TRBV10-3 and TRBJ1-1; the match to TRBD1 covers 11 bases. The trim removed 0 bases at V and 6 bases at J, leaving 6 bases unmatched. Per germline, CDR1 ENHRY and CDR2 SYGVKD. The CDR3 length is 16 residues. The CDR3 DNA reads as TGTGCCATCAGTGAGTCACTTGGACAGGGGGCGCCTGAAGCTTTCTTT. It yields the protein CAISESLGQGAPEAFF.

The chain has TRBV10-3 and TRBJ1-4; maybe TRBD1 (6 bases). In germline, CDR1 is ENHRY, CDR2 SYGVKD. This CDR3 spans 13 amino acids. Trimming cost V 5 bases and J 4 bases, with 8 bases left between them. This chain's CDR3 is CAISQGINEKLFF. In DNA, the CDR3 is TGTGCCATCAGTCAGGGGATTAATGAAAAACTGTTTTTT.

The rearrangement joins TRBV9 to TRBJ1-1, with D unresolved. The germline V gene has CDR1 SGDLS and CDR2 YYNGEE. CDR3 size: 14 residues. V lost 3 bases, J lost 4 bases, and 13 bases lay in between. The CDR3 loop reads CASSAPGVGTEAFF. Written as DNA, the CDR3 is TGTGCCAGCAGCGCCCCGGGTGTTGGCACTGAAGCTTTCTTT.